The T cell receptor beta chain under discussion was sequenced for a study of T cell responses to AZD1222 COVID-19 vaccine. Study outcomes and limitations: After two AZD1222 doses, spike-specific TCR breadth and depth rose versus day 0. Among spike-specific TCRs, nearly half reportedly target unmutated variant regions. Females made up more of the donors, who were largely white British, and clonal diversity may have come out too low. After the peak T cell response, and only then, were repertoires sampled.

This CDR3 has 13 residues. V was cut by 3 bases and J by 10 bases, with 16 bases left in between. The germline CDR1 and CDR2 sequences are SGHKS and YYEKEE (reference sequence). The data were produced by immunoSEQ multiplex PCR, yet TCRdb's version contains in-frame clones alone and is incomplete. The data hold roughly 160,000 clones, with about 95% observed a single time. In regard to this clone: Its specificity is not known.

The input for sequencing was peripheral blood, taken on day 0 of AZD1222 vaccination. This TCR was recovered from an adult in good health. The chain carries TRBV5-5 and TRBJ1-1, with D perhaps matching TRBD1 (6 bases). In DNA form, the CDR3 reads TGTGCCAGCAGCTCGACAGGTCGGGGGGGAGCTTTCTTT. Translating it yields CASSSTGRGGAFF.